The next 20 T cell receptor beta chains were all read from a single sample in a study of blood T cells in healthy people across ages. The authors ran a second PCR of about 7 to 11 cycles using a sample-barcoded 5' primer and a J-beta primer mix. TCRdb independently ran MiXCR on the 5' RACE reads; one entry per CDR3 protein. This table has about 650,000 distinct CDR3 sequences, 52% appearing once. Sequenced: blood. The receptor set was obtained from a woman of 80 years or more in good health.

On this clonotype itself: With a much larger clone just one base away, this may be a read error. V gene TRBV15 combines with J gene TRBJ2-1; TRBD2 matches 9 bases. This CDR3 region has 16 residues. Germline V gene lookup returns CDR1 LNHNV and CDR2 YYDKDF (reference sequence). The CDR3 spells CAASRDSGSTGNEQFF. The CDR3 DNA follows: TGTGCCGCCAGCAGAGATAGCGGGAGTACCGGCAATGAGCAGTTCTTC.

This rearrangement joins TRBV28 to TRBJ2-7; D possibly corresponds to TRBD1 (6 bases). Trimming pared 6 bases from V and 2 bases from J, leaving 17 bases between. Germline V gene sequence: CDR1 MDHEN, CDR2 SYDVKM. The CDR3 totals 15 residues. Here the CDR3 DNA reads TGTGCCAGCAGGGGGGCAGCCCTCGCCGCCTACGAGCAGTACTTC. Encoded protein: CASRGAALAAYEQYF.

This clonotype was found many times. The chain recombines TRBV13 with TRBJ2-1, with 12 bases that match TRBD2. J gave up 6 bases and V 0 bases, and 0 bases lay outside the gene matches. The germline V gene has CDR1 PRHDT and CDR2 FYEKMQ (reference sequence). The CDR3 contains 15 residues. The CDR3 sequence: CASSLGTSGGNEQFF. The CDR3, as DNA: TGTGCCAGCAGCTTAGGGACTAGCGGGGGCAATGAGCAGTTCTTC.

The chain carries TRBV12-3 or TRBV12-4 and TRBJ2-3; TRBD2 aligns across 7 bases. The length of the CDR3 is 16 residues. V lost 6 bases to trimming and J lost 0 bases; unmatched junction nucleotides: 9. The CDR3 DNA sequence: TGTGCCAGCAGGTCCCCTAGCGGAACTAGCACAGATACGCAGTATTTT. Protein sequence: CASRSPSGTSTDTQYF.

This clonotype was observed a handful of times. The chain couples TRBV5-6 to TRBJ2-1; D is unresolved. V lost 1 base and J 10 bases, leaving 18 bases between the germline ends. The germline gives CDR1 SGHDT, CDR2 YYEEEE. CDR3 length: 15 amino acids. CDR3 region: CASSLLGNYDAEQFF. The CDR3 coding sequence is TGTGCCAGCAGCTTGTTAGGAAATTACGATGCGGAGCAGTTCTTC.

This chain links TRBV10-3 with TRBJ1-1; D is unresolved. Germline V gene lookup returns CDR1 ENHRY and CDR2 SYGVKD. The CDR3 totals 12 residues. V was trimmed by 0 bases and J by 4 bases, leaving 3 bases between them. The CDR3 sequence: CAISESFTEAFF. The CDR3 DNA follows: TGTGCCATCAGTGAGTCGTTCACTGAAGCTTTCTTT.

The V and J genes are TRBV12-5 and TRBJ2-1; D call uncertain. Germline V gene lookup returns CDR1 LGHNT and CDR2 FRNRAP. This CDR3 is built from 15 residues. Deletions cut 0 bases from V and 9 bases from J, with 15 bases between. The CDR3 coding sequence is TGTGCTAGTGGTTTGGTACTTAGAGGCGTGGGTGAGCAGTTCTTC. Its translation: CASGLVLRGVGEQFF.

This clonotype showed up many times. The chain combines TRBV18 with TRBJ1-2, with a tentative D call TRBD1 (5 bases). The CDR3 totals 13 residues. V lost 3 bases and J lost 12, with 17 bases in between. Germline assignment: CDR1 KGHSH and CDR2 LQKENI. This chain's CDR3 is CASSPQRGVFDTF. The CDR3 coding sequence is TGTGCCAGCTCACCGCAGCGGGGGGTATTTGACACCTTC.

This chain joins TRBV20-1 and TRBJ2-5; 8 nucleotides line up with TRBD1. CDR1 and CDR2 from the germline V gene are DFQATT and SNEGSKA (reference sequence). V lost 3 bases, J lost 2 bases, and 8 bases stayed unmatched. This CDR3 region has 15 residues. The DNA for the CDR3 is TGCAGTGCTAGGGACCCGGACAGGGATCAAGAGACCCAGTACTTC. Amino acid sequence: CSARDPDRDQETQYF.

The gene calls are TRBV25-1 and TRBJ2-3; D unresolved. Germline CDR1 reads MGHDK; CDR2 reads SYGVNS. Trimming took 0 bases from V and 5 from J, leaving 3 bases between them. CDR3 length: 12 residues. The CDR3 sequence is CASSEYQDTQYF. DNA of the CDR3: TGTGCCAGCAGTGAATATCAAGATACGCAGTATTTT.

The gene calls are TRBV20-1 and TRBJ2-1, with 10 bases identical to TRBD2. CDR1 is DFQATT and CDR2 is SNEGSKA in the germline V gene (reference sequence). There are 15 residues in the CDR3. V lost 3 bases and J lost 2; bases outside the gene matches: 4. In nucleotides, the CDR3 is TGCAGTGCTAGTATAGCGGGGGGCACCTACAATGAGCAGTTCTTC. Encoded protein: CSASIAGGTYNEQFF.

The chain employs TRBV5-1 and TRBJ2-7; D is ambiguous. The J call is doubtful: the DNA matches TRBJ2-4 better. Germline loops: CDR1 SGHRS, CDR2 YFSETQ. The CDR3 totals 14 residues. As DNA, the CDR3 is TGCGCCAGCAGCTTGGACACTGCAAAAAACATTCAGTACTTC. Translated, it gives CASSLDTAKNIQYF.

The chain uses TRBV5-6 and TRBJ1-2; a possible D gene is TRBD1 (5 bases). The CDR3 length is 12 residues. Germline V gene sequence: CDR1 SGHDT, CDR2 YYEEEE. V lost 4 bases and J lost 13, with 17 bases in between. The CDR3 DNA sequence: TGTGCCAGCAGCCAAGGGACGGAGGGGTCCACCTTC. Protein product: CASSQGTEGSTF.

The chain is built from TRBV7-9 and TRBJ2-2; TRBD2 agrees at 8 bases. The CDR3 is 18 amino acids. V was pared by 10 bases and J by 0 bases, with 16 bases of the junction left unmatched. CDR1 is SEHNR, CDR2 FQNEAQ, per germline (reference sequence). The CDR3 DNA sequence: TGTGCCATCTACTACGTCTTAGCGGGATACGCGAACACCGGGGAGCTGTTTTTT. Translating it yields CAIYYVLAGYANTGELFF.

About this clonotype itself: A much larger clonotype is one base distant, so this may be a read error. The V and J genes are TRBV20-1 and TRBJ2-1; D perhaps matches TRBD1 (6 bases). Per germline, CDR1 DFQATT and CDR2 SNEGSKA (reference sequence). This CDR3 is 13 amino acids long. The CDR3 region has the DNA TGCGGTGCTAGGGAAACAGGGAACAATGAGCAGTTCTTC. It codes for CGARETGNNEQFF.

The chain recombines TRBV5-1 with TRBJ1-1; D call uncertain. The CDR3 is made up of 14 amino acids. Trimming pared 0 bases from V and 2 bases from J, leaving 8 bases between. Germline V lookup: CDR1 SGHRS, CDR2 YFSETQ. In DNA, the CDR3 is TGCGCCAGCAGCTTGGACAGCGCTAACACTGAAGCTTTCTTT. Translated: CASSLDSANTEAFF.

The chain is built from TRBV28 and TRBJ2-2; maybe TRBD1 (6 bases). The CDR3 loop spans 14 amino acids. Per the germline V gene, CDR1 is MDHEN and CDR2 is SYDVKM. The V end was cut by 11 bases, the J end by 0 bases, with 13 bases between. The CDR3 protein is CAGTGTTNTGELFF. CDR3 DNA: TGTGCCGGAACCGGGACAACGAACACCGGGGAGCTGTTTTTT. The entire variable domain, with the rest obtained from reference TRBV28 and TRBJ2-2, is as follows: DVKVTQSSRYLVKRTGEKVFLECVQDMDHENMFWYRQDPGLGLRLIYFSYDVKMKEKGDIPEGYSVSREKKERFSLILESASTNQTSMYLCAGTGTTNTGELFFGEGSRLTVL.

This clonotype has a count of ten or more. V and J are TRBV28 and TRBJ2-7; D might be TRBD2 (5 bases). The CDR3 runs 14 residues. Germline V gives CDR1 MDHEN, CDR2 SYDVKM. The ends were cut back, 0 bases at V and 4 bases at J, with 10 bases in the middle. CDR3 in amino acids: CASSLWGEGYEQYF. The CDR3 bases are TGTGCCAGCAGTTTATGGGGAGAAGGTTACGAGCAGTACTTC.

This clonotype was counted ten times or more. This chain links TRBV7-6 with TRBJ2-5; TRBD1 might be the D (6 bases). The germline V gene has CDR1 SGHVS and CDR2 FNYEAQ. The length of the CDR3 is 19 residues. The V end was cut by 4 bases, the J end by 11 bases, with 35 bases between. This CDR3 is CASSSREERTVLLSSTQYF. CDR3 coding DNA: TGTGCCAGCAGCTCCCGCGAGGAGAGGACAGTACTCCTGAGTAGTACGCAGTACTTC.

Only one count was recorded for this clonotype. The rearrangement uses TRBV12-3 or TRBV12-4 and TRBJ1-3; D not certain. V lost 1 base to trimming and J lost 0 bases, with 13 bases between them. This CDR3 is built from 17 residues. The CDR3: CASSLGPRLSSGNTIYF. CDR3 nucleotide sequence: TGTGCCAGCAGTTTAGGTCCCAGGTTGAGCTCTGGAAACACCATATATTTT.